The 7 T cell receptor beta chains presented below share a single source sample, sequenced in a study of regulatory T cells in long-lasting Graves disease. The time point denotes: newly diagnosed GD, antithyroid drugs for less than 3 months. From PBMCs, RNA was extracted and then used to make the TCR library. Libraries of TCR beta came from iRepertoire HTBI primers plus Arm-PCR of CDR3 regions. TCRdb reprocessed the multiplex PCR reads via MiXCR and lists one record per CDR3 protein. The sample has roughly 500,000 distinct CDR3 sequences, about 13% seen once. The sample also formed part of further work on T cells in Graves' hyperthyroidism and ophthalmopathy.

The input for sequencing was peripheral blood mononuclear cells (PBMCs), taken at new diagnosis, from a patient treated with antithyroid drugs. These receptors originate from a man aged 25-45 years with Graves disease.

This clonotype was counted only a few times. This may be a read error, as it is one base from a much larger clone. The V call is TRBV20-1, the J call TRBJ2-3; TRBD1 is a possible D gene (5 bases). With the DNA end fitting TRBJ2-7 better, the J assignment may be wrong. The germline gives CDR1 DFQATT, CDR2 SNEGSKA (reference sequence). CDR3 length: 14 residues. The CDR3 sequence is CSAEDTSSYNEQYF. The CDR3 nucleotides are TGCAGTGCTGAGGACACCAGCTCCTACAATGAGCAGTACTTC.

The J gene is TRBJ1-2, the V gene TRBV4-1; D gene uncertain. The CDR3 extends over 15 amino acids. In germline, CDR1 is MGHRA, CDR2 YSYEKL. V was trimmed by 2 bases and J by 6 bases, leaving 16 bases between them. This CDR3 is CASSQPVGRINGYTF. CDR3 nucleotides: TGCGCCAGCAGCCAACCCGTCGGACGTATTAATGGCTACACCTTC.

This clonotype showed up many times. The chain joins TRBV2 to TRBJ2-1; 9 nucleotides align to TRBD2. This CDR3 region has 15 residues. The germline V gene encodes CDR1 SNHLY and CDR2 FYNNEI. The trim removed 7 bases at V and 5 bases at J, leaving 9 bases unmatched. CDR3 sequence reads: CASNPLAGQDNEQFF. CDR3 nucleotide sequence: TGTGCCAGCAATCCCCTAGCGGGGCAGGACAATGAGCAGTTCTTC.

A few counts support this clonotype. This chain joins TRBV19 and TRBJ1-5; D gene unclear. V lost 6 bases and J lost 2, with 20 bases in between. The CDR3 sequence is 17 residues long. CDR1 and CDR2 (germline): LNHDA, SQIVND (reference sequence). CDR3 protein: CASRTGPSRRGNQPQHF. Written as DNA, the CDR3 is TGTGCCAGTAGAACCGGGCCATCGCGGAGGGGCAATCAGCCCCAGCATTTT.

This rearrangement joins TRBV19 to TRBJ2-3; no firm D call. Trimming removed 6 bases at V and 4 bases at J, with 14 bases between. Germline V gives CDR1 LNHDA, CDR2 SQIVND (reference sequence). This CDR3 has 14 amino acids. The CDR3 DNA reads as TGTGCCAGTAGCAGACCTTCTCGGCCAGATACGCAGTATTTT. It encodes CASSRPSRPDTQYF.

This clonotype was picked up a small number of times. At one of its ends the junction is not consistent with the germline gene, which may arise from a read error. The rearrangement links TRBV2 to TRBJ2-7; D unclear. The germline V gene has CDR1 SNHLY and CDR2 FYNNEI. This CDR3 has 12 amino acids. The CDR3 DNA is TGTGCCAGCAACTCGGGTCACGACGAGCGGTACTTC. It yields the protein CASNSGHDERYF.

This clonotype was seen ten or more times. The chain links TRBV19 to TRBJ1-1, with D perhaps TRBD1 (6 bases). Trimming left V 1 base short and J 11 bases short, with 14 bases between. The length of the CDR3 is 13 residues. CDR1 and CDR2 (germline): LNHDA, SQIVND (reference sequence). CDR3 nucleotides: TGTGCCAGTAGTATAGCCCAGGGGAGTCGCGCTTTCTTT. It yields the protein CASSIAQGSRAFF.